This T cell receptor beta chain was retrieved from a study of identical twins. Overall study findings and caveats: Surplus twin overlap in beta out-of-frame sequences was less pronounced. Cord blood's abundant beta clonotypes had fewer insertions, unlike memory repertoires.

Only a few counts were recorded for this clonotype. Its antigen is unknown. V shed 5 bases and J shed 8 bases, with 18 bases lying between them. Germline values: CDR1 SEHNR, CDR2 FQNEAQ (reference sequence). The CDR3 sequence is 15 residues long. TCRdb recomputed calls from the 5' RACE reads with MiXCR, one row per CDR3 protein. Seen here are about 280,000 distinct CDR3 sequences, about 8.1% observed once, and the top ten hold about 2.1%. These data were also reused for a study on yellow fever vaccine responses in identical twins.

Sequencing used memory (CD45RO+) T cells sorted from blood. The chain is built from TRBV7-9 and TRBJ1-4, with D perhaps TRBD1 (5 bases). The TCR was taken from a woman between 18 and 29 years old in good health. In DNA form, the CDR3 reads TGTGCCAGCAGCCCGGGGGAGACCATATCCGAAAAACTGTTTTTT. It yields the protein CASSPGETISEKLFF.